One and the same sample provided the 11 T cell receptor beta chains below, sequenced in a study. MiXCR, run by TCRdb on the RT-PCR reads, gives a single entry per CDR3 protein. This sample has around 700,000 distinct CDR3 sequences, with 12% to 15% found just once. Material for sequencing was memory CD4+ T cells from blood. The receptors shown here come from a female donor in good health, serving as a healthy control.

This clonotype appeared a few times. The chain combines TRBV9 with TRBJ1-2; no reliable D call. Germline CDR1 and CDR2: SGDLS and YYNGEE. Trimming removed 2 bases at V and 3 bases at J, with 2 bases between. This CDR3 has 11 amino acids. The CDR3 DNA is TGTGCCAGCAGCGTTTACTATGGCTACACCTTC. Translating gives CASSVYYGYTF.

In its sample, this clonotype was seen many times. The chain couples TRBV6-6 to TRBJ1-5, with D tentatively TRBD1 (5 bases). CDR1 is MNHNY and CDR2 is SVGAGI in the germline V gene (reference sequence). The CDR3 runs 14 residues. V shed 6 bases and J shed 9 bases, with 18 bases lying between them. The CDR3 here is CASRNPTAGVPQHF. The CDR3 coding sequence is TGTGCCAGCAGGAACCCGACAGCGGGGGTGCCCCAGCATTTT.

This clonotype showed up just a few times. This chain links TRBV7-6 with TRBJ2-2; D gene ambiguous. From germline, CDR1 is SGHVS and CDR2 FNYEAQ. V was shortened by 2 bases and J by 0 bases, with 10 bases between the two germline ends. The CDR3 spans 16 residues. CDR3 amino acids: CASSLRSSPNTGELFF. DNA of the CDR3: TGTGCCAGCAGCTTAAGGTCCAGCCCGAACACCGGGGAGCTGTTTTTT.

The rearrangement uses TRBV5-5 and TRBJ1-5; no clear D gene. CDR1 and CDR2 (germline): SGHKS, YYEKEE (reference sequence). The CDR3 covers 10 residues. V lost 2 bases and J 10 bases, leaving 4 bases between the germline ends. CDR3 region: CASSFQPQHF. The CDR3 DNA follows: TGTGCCAGCAGCTTTCAACCCCAGCATTTT.

Only one count was recorded for this clonotype. A much larger clone differs by one base, so this may be a read error. The rearrangement links TRBV27 to TRBJ2-2; no firm D call. Germline CDR1 MNHEY, CDR2 SMNVEV (reference sequence). The CDR3 contains 14 residues. Between the trimmed V and J ends, which lost 3 bases and 0 bases, there was a span of 5 bases. The CDR3 coding sequence is TGTGCCAGCAGTTTCTCCCCGAACACCGGGGAGCTGTTTTTT. Translating it yields CASSFSPNTGELFF.

This chain uses TRBV20-1 with TRBJ2-3, with D unresolved. Between the trimmed V and J ends, which lost 6 bases and 5 bases, there was a span of 12 bases. Germline lookup yields CDR1 DFQATT and CDR2 SNEGSKA (reference sequence). This CDR3 contains 12 residues. CDR3 nucleotide sequence: TGCAGTGCAAAGAGAGGCGGAGATACGCAGTATTTT. Protein sequence: CSAKRGGDTQYF.

In its sample, this clonotype was seen a few times. The V and J genes are TRBV25-1 and TRBJ2-3, with TRBD1 as a possible D gene (6 bases). Germline lookup yields CDR1 MGHDK and CDR2 SYGVNS. V was clipped by 3 bases and J by 1 base, with 11 bases between them. The CDR3 runs to 15 residues. DNA of the CDR3: TGTGCCAGCAGTGATCCAGGGGTCGGCACAGATACGCAGTATTTT. Protein product: CASSDPGVGTDTQYF.

V is TRBV3-1 and J is TRBJ2-5, with a tentative D call TRBD1 (6 bases). Per the germline V gene, CDR1 is LGHDT and CDR2 is YNNKEL (reference sequence). Trimming cost V 4 bases and J 5 bases, with 17 bases left between them. This CDR3 is 15 amino acids long. The CDR3 here is CASSPRPGHRETQYF. The CDR3 DNA sequence: TGTGCCAGCAGCCCCAGACCGGGACATAGGGAGACCCAGTACTTC.

This rearrangement joins TRBV5-1 to TRBJ1-5; D gene uncertain. V lost 0 bases to trimming and J lost 6 bases, with 7 bases between them. Germline V gene data show CDR1 as SGHRS and CDR2 as YFSETQ. The CDR3 has 13 amino acids. The chain's CDR3 is CASSLDIGQPQHF. Written as DNA, the CDR3 is TGCGCCAGCAGCTTGGACATAGGTCAGCCCCAGCATTTT. The full variable domain, rest sourced from reference TRBV5-1 and TRBJ1-5, is KAGVTQTPRYLIKTRGQQVTLSCSPISGHRSVSWYQQTPGQGLQFLFEYFSETQRNKGNFPGRFSGRQFSNSRSEMNVSTLELGDSALYLCASSLDIGQPQHFGDGTRLSIL.

Comment on this clonotype: One base away lies a much larger clone, so this may be a sequencing read error. The chain is built from TRBV6-6 and TRBJ1-2, with 8 positions matching TRBD1. CDR3 length: 13 amino acids. The trim removed 6 bases at V and 3 bases at J, leaving 3 bases unmatched. CDR1 and CDR2 from the germline V gene are MNHNY and SVGAGI (reference sequence). Here the CDR3 reads CASSPQGDYGYTF. The CDR3 coding sequence is TGTGCCAGCAGCCCACAGGGGGACTATGGCTACACCTTC.

The J gene is TRBJ2-7, the V gene TRBV5-1; D tentatively fits TRBD1 or TRBD2 (6 bases each). CDR1 is SGHRS, CDR2 YFSETQ, per germline. CDR3 length equals 14 residues. The germline V and J ends were trimmed by 3 bases and 2 bases, with 12 bases remaining between them. The CDR3 coding sequence is TGCGCCAGCAGCTCACAGGGAGGACCCTACGAGCAGTACTTC. It yields the protein CASSSQGGPYEQYF.